These 30 T cell receptor beta chains were sequenced from one sample in a study of shared clonotypes between healthy human individuals. Assay used: immunoSEQ multiplex PCR; TCRdb lists only in-frame clones, some missing. The sample includes 640,000 or so clones, 72% of them seen just once. The sequencing input was memory CD4+ T cells sorted from blood. The subset was: CD45RA-negative fraction. These receptors all come from a woman aged 25 to 39 in good health.

This clone came up once. The CDR3 spells CASSPGLTDTQYF. CDR3 DNA sequence: TGTGCCAGCAGCCCGGGACTGACAGATACGCAGTATTTT. The rearrangement links TRBV7-6 to TRBJ2-3, with D possibly TRBD2 on 6 matching bases. This CDR3 region has 13 residues. CDR1 is SGHVS, CDR2 FNYEAQ, per germline. Trimming pared 5 bases from V and 3 bases from J, leaving 9 bases between.

The chain uses TRBV5-1 and TRBJ2-5, with TRBD1 as a possible D gene (6 bases). V shed 3 bases and J shed 1 base, with 13 bases lying between them. Germline CDR1 and CDR2: SGHRS and YFSETQ. The CDR3 length is 15 residues. CDR3 region: CASSSVGQLQETQYF. CDR3 in DNA: TGCGCCAGCAGCTCCGTCGGACAGCTCCAAGAGACCCAGTACTTC.

The chain employs TRBV25-1 and TRBJ2-1; 9 nucleotides match TRBD2. Germline CDR1 MGHDK, CDR2 SYGVNS. CDR3 length: 14 amino acids. V was clipped by 5 bases and J by 7 bases; unmatched bases: 6. CDR3 sequence reads: CASSNGTSLNEQFF. The CDR3 region has the DNA TGTGCCAGCAGTAACGGGACTAGCCTTAATGAGCAGTTCTTC.

The gene calls are TRBV7-9 and TRBJ1-1; D may be TRBD1 (6 bases). The CDR3 length is 14 residues. Between the trimmed V and J ends, which lost 3 bases and 11 bases, there was a span of 19 bases. The germline gives CDR1 SEHNR, CDR2 FQNEAQ (reference sequence). The CDR3 DNA is TGTGCCAGCAGCTTTATGTCGGGGGGCGGTTATGCTTTCTTT. Translation gives CASSFMSGGGYAFF.

V is TRBV5-4 and J is TRBJ1-1; TRBD1 aligns across 9 bases. After removal of 4 bases from V and 3 bases from J, the junction contained 7 bases not matched to a gene. Germline CDR1 reads SGHNT; CDR2 reads YYREEE (reference sequence). The CDR3 consists of 15 residues. CDR3 sequence: CASSGPGQGYTEAFF. The CDR3 DNA follows: TGTGCCAGCAGCGGTCCGGGACAGGGATACACTGAAGCTTTCTTT.

This chain connects TRBV18 to TRBJ2-1; no clear D. CDR1 is KGHSH, CDR2 LQKENI, per germline. V gave up 3 bases and J gave up 8 bases, with 17 bases separating them. This CDR3 is 15 amino acids long. The CDR3 DNA reads as TGTGCCAGCTCACCCACTGTGGAGCGTGACTATGAGCAGTTCTTC. This encodes CASSPTVERDYEQFF.

This clone was detected only a few times. One end of the junction varies from germline; a read error may be responsible. The V gene is TRBV7-9, the J gene TRBJ2-1; 8 nucleotides align to TRBD2. This CDR3 region has 16 residues. CDR1 and CDR2 from the germline V gene are SEHNR and FQNEAQ (reference sequence). CDR3 nucleotides: TGTGCCAGCAGTTTAGACCCCGGGAGGGCCTACAATGAGCAGTTCTTC. Translated: CASSLDPGRAYNEQFF.

V and J are TRBV7-9 and TRBJ1-5; 8 nucleotides line up with TRBD1. Germline V gene data show CDR1 as SEHNR and CDR2 as FQNEAQ (reference sequence). This CDR3 has 15 amino acids. V was pared by 5 bases and J by 2 bases, with 5 bases of the junction left unmatched. CDR3 in amino acids: CASSAVGQGNQPQHF. The CDR3 bases are TGTGCCAGCAGCGCAGTGGGACAGGGCAATCAGCCCCAGCATTTT.

The CDR3 protein is CATSRDLAAYGYTF. For the CDR3, the DNA is TGTGCCACCAGCAGGGATCTGGCCGCTTATGGCTACACCTTC. The chain couples TRBV15 to TRBJ1-2; D is uncertain. The V end lost 3 bases, the J end lost 5 bases, and 13 bases lay between the germline ends. The germline V gene encodes CDR1 LNHNV and CDR2 YYDKDF (reference sequence). The CDR3 spans 14 residues.

Only one count was recorded for this clone. This rearrangement joins TRBV6-1 to TRBJ2-5; maybe TRBD1 (6 bases). V was trimmed by 5 bases and J by 5 bases, leaving 15 bases between them. This CDR3 is 14 amino acids long. Germline V gene sequence: CDR1 MNHNS, CDR2 SASEGT. CDR3 nucleotide sequence: TGTGCCAGCAGTCCAGGGGCTGGAGCGGAGACCCAGTACTTC. Translation: CASSPGAGAETQYF.

The chain recombines TRBV7-7 with TRBJ2-2; 10 nucleotides agree with TRBD2. The junction had 4 bases not matched to a gene; V was cut back by 5 bases and J by 4 bases. This CDR3 comprises 15 residues. Germline loops: CDR1 SSHAT, CDR2 FNYEAQ (reference sequence). The CDR3 coding sequence is TGTGCCAGCAGCCCCCTAGCGGGAGTCACCGGGGAGCTGTTTTTT. Its translation is CASSPLAGVTGELFF.

The J gene is TRBJ1-5, the V gene TRBV19; possibly TRBD1 for D (5 bases). Trimming cost V 4 bases and J 6 bases, with 13 bases left between them. Germline lookup yields CDR1 LNHDA and CDR2 SQIVND (reference sequence). The CDR3 covers 14 residues. The CDR3 loop reads CASSTGFRTQPQHF. Written as DNA, the CDR3 is TGTGCCAGTAGTACAGGGTTCAGAACTCAGCCCCAGCATTTT.

The CDR3 region has the DNA TGTGCCAGCTCACTCGAGCGAAACCACCGGGACAGGGTTCTTTCCTACGAGCAGTACTTC. This sequence encodes CASSLERNHRDRVLSYEQYF. The chain has TRBV18 and TRBJ2-7, with TRBD1 identical over 9 bases. CDR1 and CDR2 from the germline V gene are KGHSH and LQKENI. V gave up 4 bases and J gave up 1 base; unmatched junction bases: 20. The CDR3 contains 20 residues.

This clone was observed a few times. The gene calls are TRBV18 and TRBJ1-2, with D unresolved. The CDR3 is 14 amino acids. V was shortened by 5 bases and J by 5 bases, with 15 bases between the two germline ends. Per germline, CDR1 KGHSH and CDR2 LQKENI. CDR3 sequence reads: CASSAGTVSYGYTF. The CDR3 nucleotides read TGTGCCAGCTCAGCGGGAACAGTTAGTTATGGCTACACCTTC.

This clone occurred a few times. This chain's CDR3 is CASSEDYRVGEAFF. CDR3 nucleotide sequence: TGTGCCAGCAGTGAGGACTACAGGGTGGGTGAAGCTTTCTTT. The chain is built from TRBV25-1 and TRBJ1-1; TRBD1 is a possible D gene (6 bases). CDR3 size: 14 residues. Germline-derived CDR1 and CDR2 are MGHDK and SYGVNS. Trimming pared 3 bases from V and 7 bases from J, leaving 15 bases between.

This chain links TRBV29-1 with TRBJ2-7; weak D call: TRBD2 (6 bases). V was clipped by 6 bases and J by 2 bases, with 14 bases between them. The CDR3 extends over 13 amino acids. Germline V CDR1 and CDR2: SQVTM, ANQGSEA. The CDR3 spells CSVGGQNPYEQYF. DNA of the CDR3: TGCAGCGTGGGGGGTCAGAATCCCTACGAGCAGTACTTC.

The chain couples TRBV11-2 to TRBJ2-2, with D uncertain. The CDR3 is 15 residues long. Trimming pared 3 bases from V and 3 bases from J, leaving 11 bases between. The V gene's germline CDR1 is SGHAT and CDR2 FQNNGV. The CDR3 loop reads CASSFGQLDTGELFF. CDR3 nucleotide sequence: TGTGCCAGCAGCTTTGGGCAGCTAGACACCGGGGAGCTGTTTTTT. The variable domain in full, completed from reference TRBV11-2 and TRBJ2-2, reads EAGVAQSPRYKIIEKRQSVAFWCNPISGHATLYWYQQILGQGPKLLIQFQNNGVVDDSQLPKDRFSAERLKGVDSTLKIQPAKLEDSAVYLCASSFGQLDTGELFFGEGSRLTVL.

V is TRBV7-3 and J is TRBJ2-1; possible D gene TRBD2, 6 bases. CDR1 and CDR2 from the germline V gene are SGHTA and FQGTGA. The CDR3 runs to 15 residues. With 2 bases removed from V and 4 bases from J, the gap between germline ends came to 12 bases. CDR3 residues: CASSLGTLTYNEQFF. DNA of the CDR3: TGTGCCAGCAGCTTAGGGACTCTTACATACAATGAGCAGTTCTTC.

A word on this clone: Other DNA sequences in this specimen translate into the identical CDR3. J is TRBJ2-2 and V is TRBV5-1; 8 bases agree with TRBD2. There are 15 residues in the CDR3. With V trimmed by 0 bases and J by 5 bases, 3 bases remained unmatched. In germline, CDR1 is SGHRS, CDR2 YFSETQ. CDR3 sequence reads: CASSLEGLVTGELFF. CDR3 coding DNA: TGCGCCAGCAGCTTGGAGGGACTAGTTACCGGGGAGCTGTTTTTT.

The chain links TRBV6-1 to TRBJ2-7; 9 nucleotides match TRBD2. V lost 0 bases and J lost 9; bases outside the gene matches: 12. Germline V gene sequence: CDR1 MNHNS, CDR2 SASEGT. This CDR3 contains 16 residues. CDR3 nucleotide sequence: TGTGCCAGCAGTGAAGCAACGGCTAGCGGGGACCAGGGGCAGTACTTC. It encodes CASSEATASGDQGQYF.

The V gene is TRBV19, the J gene TRBJ1-1; perhaps TRBD1 as D (5 bases). The CDR3 consists of 16 residues. Trimming pared 3 bases from V and 1 base from J, leaving 15 bases between. The V gene's germline CDR1 is LNHDA and CDR2 SQIVND (reference sequence). CDR3 residues: CASSIGSGRRNTEAFF. The CDR3 coding sequence is TGTGCCAGTAGTATTGGGTCGGGGCGCCGGAACACTGAAGCTTTCTTT.

This clone was seen once. The V call is TRBV7-2, the J call TRBJ2-5, with D possibly matching TRBD2 (6 bases). Trimming took 1 base from V and 5 from J, leaving 14 bases between them. The CDR3 has 15 amino acids. Per germline, CDR1 SGHTA and CDR2 FQGNSA. The CDR3 loop is CASSLVWEERETQYF. The CDR3 coding sequence is TGTGCCAGCAGCTTAGTGTGGGAGGAACGGGAGACCCAGTACTTC.

The chain employs TRBV27 and TRBJ1-2; D remains ambiguous. Germline assignment: CDR1 MNHEY and CDR2 SMNVEV (reference sequence). The V end was cut by 2 bases, the J end by 5 bases, with 12 bases between. This CDR3 comprises 14 residues. In DNA, the CDR3 is TGTGCCAGCAGTTTAACCCTGGGGTCTTATGGCTACACCTTC. Encoded protein: CASSLTLGSYGYTF.

The chain couples TRBV2 to TRBJ1-3; D is perhaps TRBD1 (6 bases). The CDR3 sequence is 16 residues long. Germline V lookup: CDR1 SNHLY, CDR2 FYNNEI. The V end was cut by 4 bases, the J end by 4 bases, with 17 bases between. The CDR3 DNA sequence: TGTGCCAGCAGTGCAAATTACAGGGTAAAAGGAAACACCATATATTTT. It translates to CASSANYRVKGNTIYF. The full variable domain, rest sourced from reference TRBV2 and TRBJ1-3, is EPEVTQTPSHQVTQMGQEVILRCVPISNHLYFYWYRQILGQKVEFLVSFYNNEISEKSEIFDDQFSVERPDGSNFTLKIRSTKLEDSAMYFCASSANYRVKGNTIYFGEGSWLTVV.

The chain uses TRBV27 and TRBJ1-2, with D perhaps TRBD1 (6 bases). V was cut by 4 bases and J by 5 bases, with 11 bases left in between. Per the germline V gene, CDR1 is MNHEY and CDR2 is SMNVEV (reference sequence). This CDR3 has 13 residues. For the CDR3, the DNA is TGTGCCAGCAGTTCGGACAGCCGATATGGCTACACCTTC. As protein: CASSSDSRYGYTF.

This clone came up once. The chain combines TRBV7-9 with TRBJ2-1, with TRBD2 matching over 8 bases. V lost 4 bases and J lost 9; bases outside the gene matches: 14. The CDR3 covers 16 residues. The germline V gene has CDR1 SEHNR and CDR2 FQNEAQ (reference sequence). The CDR3 nucleotides read TGTGCCAGCAGCTCGACGCGACTAGCGAGAACGGGTGAGCAGTTCTTC. Amino acid sequence: CASSSTRLARTGEQFF.

The gene calls are TRBV11-1 and TRBJ2-7; 8 positions agree with TRBD1. The CDR3 is 12 amino acids. Trimming took 5 bases from V and 8 from J; bases not matched to a gene: 5. Germline V gene sequence: CDR1 SGHAT, CDR2 FQDESV (reference sequence). CDR3: CASSPDRGKQYF. In nucleotides, the CDR3 is TGTGCCAGCAGCCCCGACAGGGGAAAGCAGTACTTC.

This clone has only a few counts. Different DNA sequences within this sample yield the same CDR3. The chain carries TRBV9 and TRBJ1-2; 7 nucleotides match TRBD1. CDR1 is SGDLS and CDR2 is YYNGEE in the germline V gene. The CDR3 consists of 14 residues. V trimming: 3 bases; J trimming: 2 bases; junction bases outside the gene matches: 4. The CDR3 is CASSAGTENYGYTF. In DNA form, the CDR3 reads TGTGCCAGCAGCGCCGGGACAGAGAACTATGGCTACACCTTC.

The chain couples TRBV15 to TRBJ1-2; weak D call: TRBD1 (5 bases). The CDR3 covers 20 residues. V was pared by 0 bases and J by 4 bases, with 27 bases between. The germline gives CDR1 LNHNV, CDR2 YYDKDF (reference sequence). The CDR3 spells CATSRDRPGGGAVVSYGYTF. The CDR3 bases are TGTGCCACCAGCAGAGATCGGCCTGGGGGAGGGGCGGTGGTGAGCTATGGCTACACCTTC.

This clone was counted once. This chain uses TRBV2 with TRBJ1-1, with D possibly TRBD1 on 5 matching bases. Germline-derived CDR1 and CDR2 are SNHLY and FYNNEI. V was clipped by 2 bases and J by 4 bases, with 8 bases between them. The CDR3 runs to 13 residues. The CDR3 is CASSEITGTEAFF. DNA of the CDR3: TGTGCCAGCAGTGAAATAACAGGCACTGAAGCTTTCTTT.